Below, one T cell receptor beta chain is given with its context. Germline V gene lookup returns CDR1 MGHRA and CDR2 YSYEKL. Trimming at V came to 2 bases and at J to 5 bases, leaving 5 bases not matched to a gene. CDR3 length equals 15 residues. These data originate in a study of T-cell reconstitution after alpha-beta-depleted transplantation in children. Preparation of the TCRbeta library used unique molecular identifiers. Each CDR3 protein is one row after TCRdb ran MiXCR on the PCR reads. The data hold 450,000 to 600,000 distinct CDR3 sequences, with about a sixth observed a single time. The starting material was PBMCs from the stem cell graft donor, obtained from the stem cell graft. The chain links TRBV4-1 to TRBJ2-3; TRBD2 aligns across 9 bases. The sequence was collected from a human donor who donated a stem cell graft to a child with acute lymphoblastic leukemia. The CDR3 protein is CASSQLELAGDTQYF. The CDR3, as DNA: TGCGCCAGCAGCCAATTAGAACTAGCGGGAGATACGCAGTATTTT.